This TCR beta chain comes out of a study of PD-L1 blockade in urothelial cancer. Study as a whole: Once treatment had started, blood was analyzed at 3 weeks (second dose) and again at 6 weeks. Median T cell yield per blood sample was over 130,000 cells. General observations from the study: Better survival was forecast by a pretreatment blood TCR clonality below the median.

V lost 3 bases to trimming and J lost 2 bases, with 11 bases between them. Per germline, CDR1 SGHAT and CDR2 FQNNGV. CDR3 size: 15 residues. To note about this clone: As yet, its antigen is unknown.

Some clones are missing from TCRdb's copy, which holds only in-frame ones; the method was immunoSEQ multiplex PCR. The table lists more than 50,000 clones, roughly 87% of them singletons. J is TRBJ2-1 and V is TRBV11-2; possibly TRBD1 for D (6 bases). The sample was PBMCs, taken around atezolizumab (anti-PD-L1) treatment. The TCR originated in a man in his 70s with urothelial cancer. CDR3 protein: CASSFQQGTYNEQFF. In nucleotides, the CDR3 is TGTGCCAGCAGCTTTCAACAGGGCACCTACAATGAGCAGTTCTTC. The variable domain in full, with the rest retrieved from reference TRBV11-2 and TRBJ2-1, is EAGVAQSPRYKIIEKRQSVAFWCNPISGHATLYWYQQILGQGPKLLIQFQNNGVVDDSQLPKDRFSAERLKGVDSTLKIQPAKLEDSAVYLCASSFQQGTYNEQFFGPGTRLTVL.